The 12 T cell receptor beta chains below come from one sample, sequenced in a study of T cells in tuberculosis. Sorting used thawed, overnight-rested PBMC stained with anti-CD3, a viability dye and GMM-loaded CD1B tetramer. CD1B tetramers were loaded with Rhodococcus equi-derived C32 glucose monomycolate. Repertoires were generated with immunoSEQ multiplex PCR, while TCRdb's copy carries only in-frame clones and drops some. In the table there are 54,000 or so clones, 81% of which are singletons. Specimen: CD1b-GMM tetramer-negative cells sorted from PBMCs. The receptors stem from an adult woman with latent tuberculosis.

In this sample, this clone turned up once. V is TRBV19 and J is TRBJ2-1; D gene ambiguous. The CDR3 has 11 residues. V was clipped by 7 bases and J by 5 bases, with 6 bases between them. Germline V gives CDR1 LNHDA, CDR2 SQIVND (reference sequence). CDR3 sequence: CASTNHNEQFF. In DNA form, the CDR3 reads TGTGCCAGTACCAATCACAATGAGCAGTTCTTC. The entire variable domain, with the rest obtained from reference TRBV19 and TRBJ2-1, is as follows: DGGITQSPKYLFRKEGQNVTLSCEQNLNHDAMYWYRQDPGQGLRLIYYSQIVNDFQKGDIAEGYSVSREKKESFPLTVTSAQKNPTAFYLCASTNHNEQFFGPGTRLTVL.

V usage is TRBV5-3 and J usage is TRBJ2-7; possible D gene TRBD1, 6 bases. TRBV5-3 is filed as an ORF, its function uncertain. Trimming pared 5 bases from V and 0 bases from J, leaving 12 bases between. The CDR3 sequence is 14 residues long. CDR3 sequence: CARRGRGLSYEQYF. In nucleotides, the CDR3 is TGTGCCAGAAGAGGCAGGGGTCTCTCCTACGAGCAGTACTTC.

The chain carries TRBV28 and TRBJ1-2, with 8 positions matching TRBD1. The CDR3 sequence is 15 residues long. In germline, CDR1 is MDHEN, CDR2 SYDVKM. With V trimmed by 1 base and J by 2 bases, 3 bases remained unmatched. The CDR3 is CASSLLGTGNYGYTF. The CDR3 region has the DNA TGTGCCAGCAGTTTATTGGGGACAGGCAACTATGGCTACACCTTC.

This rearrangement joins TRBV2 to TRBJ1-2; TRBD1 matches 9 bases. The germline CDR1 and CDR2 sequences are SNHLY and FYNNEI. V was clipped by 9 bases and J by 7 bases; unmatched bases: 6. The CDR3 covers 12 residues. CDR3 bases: TGTGCCAGACGGACAGGGGAGGGTGGCTACACCTTC. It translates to CARRTGEGGYTF.

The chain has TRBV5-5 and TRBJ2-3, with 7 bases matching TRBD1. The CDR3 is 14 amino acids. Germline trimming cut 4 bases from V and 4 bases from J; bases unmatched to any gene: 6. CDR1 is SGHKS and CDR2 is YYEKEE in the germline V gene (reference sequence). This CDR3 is CASSHQTGSDTQYF. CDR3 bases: TGTGCCAGCAGCCATCAGACAGGGTCAGATACGCAGTATTTT.

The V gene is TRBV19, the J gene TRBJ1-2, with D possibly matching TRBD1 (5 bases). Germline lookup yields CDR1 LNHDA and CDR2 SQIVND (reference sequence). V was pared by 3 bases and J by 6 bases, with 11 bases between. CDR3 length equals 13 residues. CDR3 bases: TGTGCCAGTAGTATTTGGGGGGAGGATGGCTACACCTTC. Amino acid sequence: CASSIWGEDGYTF. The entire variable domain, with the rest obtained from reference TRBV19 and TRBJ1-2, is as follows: DGGITQSPKYLFRKEGQNVTLSCEQNLNHDAMYWYRQDPGQGLRLIYYSQIVNDFQKGDIAEGYSVSREKKESFPLTVTSAQKNPTAFYLCASSIWGEDGYTFGSGTRLTVV.

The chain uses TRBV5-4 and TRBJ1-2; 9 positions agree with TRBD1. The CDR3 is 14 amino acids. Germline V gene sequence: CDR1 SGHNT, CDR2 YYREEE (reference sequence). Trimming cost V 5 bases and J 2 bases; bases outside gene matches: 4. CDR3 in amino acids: CASRIGQGNYGYTF. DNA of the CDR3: TGTGCCAGCAGGATAGGACAGGGGAACTATGGCTACACCTTC.

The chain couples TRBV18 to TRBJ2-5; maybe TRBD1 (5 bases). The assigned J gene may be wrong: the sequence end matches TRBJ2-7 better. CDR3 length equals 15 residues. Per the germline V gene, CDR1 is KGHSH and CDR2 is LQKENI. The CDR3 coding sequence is TGTGCCAGCTCACCATCCAGCAGGGAAAACCTCGAGCAGTACTTC. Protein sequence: CASSPSSRENLEQYF.

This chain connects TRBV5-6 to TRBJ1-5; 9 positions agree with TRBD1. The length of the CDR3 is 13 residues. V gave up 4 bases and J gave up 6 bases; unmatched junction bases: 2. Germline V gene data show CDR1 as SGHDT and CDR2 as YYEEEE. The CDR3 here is CASSRDRVQPQHF. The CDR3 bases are TGTGCCAGCAGCCGGGACAGGGTTCAGCCCCAGCATTTT.

CDR3 loop: CSVEGDREYEQYF. The CDR3 DNA reads TGCAGCGTTGAAGGGGACAGGGAGTACGAGCAGTACTTC. This chain connects TRBV29-1 to TRBJ2-7; 9 bases match TRBD1. The V segment lost 1 base and the J segment 4 bases; nucleotides outside the gene matches: 2. The germline gives CDR1 SQVTM, CDR2 ANQGSEA. The CDR3 runs 13 residues.

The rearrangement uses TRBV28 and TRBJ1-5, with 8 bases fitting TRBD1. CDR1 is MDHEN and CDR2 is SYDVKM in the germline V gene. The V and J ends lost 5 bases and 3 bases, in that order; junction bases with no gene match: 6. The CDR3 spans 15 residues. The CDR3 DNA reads TGTGCCAGCAGTGTCAGGGGGCAGGTCAATCAGCCCCAGCATTTT. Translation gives CASSVRGQVNQPQHF.

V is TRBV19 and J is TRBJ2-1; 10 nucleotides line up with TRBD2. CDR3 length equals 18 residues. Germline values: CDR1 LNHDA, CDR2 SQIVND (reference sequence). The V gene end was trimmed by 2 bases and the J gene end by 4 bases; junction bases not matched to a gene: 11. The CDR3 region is CASSIPLRTSGAYNEQFF. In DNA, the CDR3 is TGTGCCAGTAGTATACCTCTCCGGACTAGCGGAGCTTACAATGAGCAGTTCTTC.